This TCR beta chain was obtained from a study of beta chain features in type 1 diabetes. Study-level background: Across the samples, some 98,000,000 sorted cells were examined in total.

About this clone itself: The antigen is unknown.

Sequencing targeted expressed TCRB transcripts, as all isolated RNA had been reverse transcribed. About 3.4 million reads per sample on average were obtained from naive, central memory and regulatory T cell samples. Clones were read by immunoSEQ multiplex PCR, and TCRdb kept only the in-frame ones, dropping some. The repertoire holds approximately 170,000 clones, with roughly 60% as singletons. Germline V CDR1 and CDR2: MGHDK, SYGVNS. The CDR3 sequence is 17 residues long. V gave up 3 bases and J gave up 0 bases; unmatched junction bases: 5. Overall study results and limits: Possibly, sequencing cDNA over-represented cells that had high TCR expression levels. Researchers report that Type 1 diabetes patients had moderately but significantly shorter TCRB CDR3s across all four CD4+ subsets.

The origin of this receptor is a man aged 25-45 years with type 1 diabetes. The sequenced sample consisted of naive CD4+ T cells from blood. This rearrangement joins TRBV25-1 to TRBJ2-3; 11 bases map to TRBD2. CDR3 region: CASSDPLAGASTDTQYF. The CDR3, as DNA: TGTGCCAGCAGTGATCCACTAGCGGGGGCTAGCACAGATACGCAGTATTTT.